Below, 13 T cell receptor beta chains from the same sample are listed, as sequenced in a study of blood T cell repertoires in COVID-19. Assay: immunoSEQ multiplex PCR; the TCRdb copy retains only in-frame clones and omits some. This table has around 130,000 clones, 84% appearing once. Sequences were obtained from peripheral blood. These receptors originate from a woman aged 25 to 39 who had recovered from COVID-19.

The V call is TRBV12-3 or TRBV12-4, the J call TRBJ2-2; D not certain. The ends were cut back, 7 bases at V and 6 bases at J, with 12 bases in the middle. This CDR3 is built from 13 residues. The CDR3 sequence: CASTLLSPGELFF. CDR3 in DNA: TGTGCCAGCACCCTGCTTAGTCCCGGGGAGCTGTTTTTT.

The chain is built from TRBV5-1 and TRBJ1-1; 8 bases are shared with TRBD1. Germline V CDR1 and CDR2: SGHRS, YFSETQ. V shed 4 bases, J shed 5 bases, and the junction held 7 bases outside the gene matches. The CDR3 is 14 residues long. In nucleotides, the CDR3 is TGCGCCAGCAGCCTGCATGACAGGGGAACTGAAGCTTTCTTT. Its translation is CASSLHDRGTEAFF.

This sequence joins TRBV2 and TRBJ1-2; D ambiguous. V lost 4 bases, J lost 3 bases, and 6 bases lay in between. Germline-derived CDR1 and CDR2 are SNHLY and FYNNEI. This CDR3 contains 12 residues. CDR3 sequence (DNA): TGTGCCAGCAGTGGAGATTACTATGGCTACACCTTC. This sequence encodes CASSGDYYGYTF.

This clone was picked up one time. The chain combines TRBV5-1 with TRBJ1-6; 10 positions agree with TRBD1. There are 16 residues in the CDR3. V lost 4 bases, J lost 9 bases, and 10 bases stayed unmatched. Germline CDR1 is SGHRS and CDR2 is YFSETQ. As DNA, the CDR3 is TGCGCCAGCAGCCTCACCGGACAGGGGGGGGGTTCACCCCTCCACTTT. Translated, it gives CASSLTGQGGGSPLHF. Looking up the rest from reference TRBV5-1 and TRBJ1-6 gives the full variable domain: KAGVTQTPRYLIKTRGQQVTLSCSPISGHRSVSWYQQTPGQGLQFLFEYFSETQRNKGNFPGRFSGRQFSNSRSEMNVSTLELGDSALYLCASSLTGQGGGSPLHFGNGTRLTVT.

CDR3 sequence reads: CATSDSRTQAGELFF. Here the CDR3 DNA reads TGTGCCACCAGTGATTCGAGGACTCAGGCCGGGGAGCTGTTTTTT. This chain uses TRBV24-1 with TRBJ2-2; the D gene is possibly TRBD2 (5 bases). This CDR3 has 15 residues. Trimming removed 2 bases at V and 6 bases at J, with 12 bases between. CDR1 KGHDR and CDR2 SFDVKD come from the germline V gene.

The V gene is TRBV2, the J gene TRBJ2-2; 7 bases match TRBD2. CDR1 is SNHLY and CDR2 is FYNNEI in the germline V gene. The junction had 3 bases not matched to a gene; V was cut back by 2 bases and J by 3 bases. The CDR3 extends over 15 amino acids. The CDR3 loop reads CASSESGRDTGELFF. Written as DNA, the CDR3 is TGTGCCAGCAGTGAATCAGGGAGGGACACCGGGGAGCTGTTTTTT.

The chain employs TRBV9 and TRBJ2-7; D perhaps matches TRBD2 (6 bases). The CDR3 covers 14 residues. The V gene lost 0 bases and the J gene lost 5 bases, with 12 bases spanning the gap. Per the germline V gene, CDR1 is SGDLS and CDR2 is YYNGEE. The CDR3 DNA reads TGTGCCAGCAGCGTAGCGGGAGATGGTCACGAGCAGTACTTC. Translated: CASSVAGDGHEQYF.

V gene TRBV19 combines with J gene TRBJ2-5; TRBD2 matches 7 bases. The V segment lost 3 bases and the J segment 1 base; nucleotides outside the gene matches: 5. Germline values: CDR1 LNHDA, CDR2 SQIVND (reference sequence). The CDR3 totals 15 residues. In nucleotides, the CDR3 is TGTGCCAGTAGTATGGTGGGAGGGCCCCAAGAGACCCAGTACTTC. It is translated as CASSMVGGPQETQYF.

V and J are TRBV27 and TRBJ1-4; 8 bases map to TRBD1. The J segment lost 3 bases and the V segment lost 4 bases, leaving 4 bases of the junction unmatched. CDR3 length: 15 amino acids. Per the germline V gene, CDR1 is MNHEY and CDR2 is SMNVEV (reference sequence). CDR3 protein: CASSSMTGANEKLFF. CDR3 bases: TGTGCCAGCAGTTCTATGACAGGGGCTAATGAAAAACTGTTTTTT.

This chain joins TRBV6-5 and TRBJ2-1, with D possibly being TRBD2 (5 bases). Trimming took 7 bases from V and 3 from J, leaving 10 bases between them. Per the germline V gene, CDR1 is MNHEY and CDR2 is SVGAGI. The CDR3 is 13 amino acids. The CDR3: CASMDSFYNEQFF. The CDR3 DNA is TGTGCCAGCATGGACTCTTTCTACAATGAGCAGTTCTTC.

The V call is TRBV5-8, the J call TRBJ2-2, with D tentatively TRBD2 (7 bases). In germline, CDR1 is SGHTS, CDR2 YDEGEE. Trimming shortened V by 4 bases and J by 1 base, and 20 bases separated the two germline ends. The CDR3 extends over 18 amino acids. The DNA of the CDR3 is TGTGCCAGCAGCCGGAGGGCGGGGGCCATTAGGAACACCGGGGAGCTGTTTTTT. Its translation is CASSRRAGAIRNTGELFF.

The chain uses TRBV6-5 and TRBJ2-2; 9 nucleotides align to TRBD2. The germline V gene encodes CDR1 MNHEY and CDR2 SVGAGI. Trimming at V came to 2 bases and at J to 4 bases, leaving 2 bases not matched to a gene. The CDR3 is made up of 15 amino acids. In nucleotides, the CDR3 is TGTGCCAGCAGTTACGAAGCGGGGGGCACCGGGGAGCTGTTTTTT. It codes for CASSYEAGGTGELFF.

This sequence joins TRBV11-2 and TRBJ2-1, with 13 bases identical to TRBD2. This CDR3 has 18 residues. J gave up 0 bases and V 5 bases, and 7 bases lay outside the gene matches. Germline assignment: CDR1 SGHAT and CDR2 FQNNGV. The CDR3 DNA follows: TGTGCCAGCAGCCATACTAGCGGGGGGGCCCACTCCTACAATGAGCAGTTCTTC. Translation: CASSHTSGGAHSYNEQFF.